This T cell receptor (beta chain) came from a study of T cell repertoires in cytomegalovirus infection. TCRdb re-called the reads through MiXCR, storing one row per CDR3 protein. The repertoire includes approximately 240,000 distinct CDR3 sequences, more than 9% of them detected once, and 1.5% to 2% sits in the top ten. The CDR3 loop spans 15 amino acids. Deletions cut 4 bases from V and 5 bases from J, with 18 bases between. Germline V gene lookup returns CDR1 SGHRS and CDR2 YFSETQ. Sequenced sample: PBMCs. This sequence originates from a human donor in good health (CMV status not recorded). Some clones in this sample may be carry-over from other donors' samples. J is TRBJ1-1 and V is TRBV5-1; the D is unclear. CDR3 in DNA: TGCGCCAGCAGCCCGCCCGAACGACGGGATACTGAAGCTTTCTTT. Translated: CASSPPERRDTEAFF.